This T cell receptor (beta chain) was retrieved from a study of read filtering for tumor transcriptome and immune sequencing. The overall study: Transcriptome libraries were built from DNase-treated RNA.

From approximately 400 ng of RNA, a library with molecular barcoded alpha/delta and beta/gamma adaptors was made. MiXCR, run by TCRdb on the reads, gives a single entry per CDR3 protein. The sample has 90,000 to 95,000 distinct CDR3 sequences, around a fifth seen once. Trimming pared 3 bases from V and 5 bases from J, leaving 7 bases between. CDR3 length: 12 amino acids. Germline V CDR1 and CDR2: SNHLY, FYNNEI. With respect to this clonotype: A much bigger clone sits one base away, suggesting this may be a read error.

The chain is built from TRBV2 and TRBJ2-5; D is undetermined. Sequenced input: a population of CD138-negative cells sorted from bone marrow. This clonotype originated in a donor at least 40 years old with multiple myeloma. In DNA, the CDR3 is TGTGCCAGCAGTGAGGGAAGGGAGACCCAGTACTTC. Translation: CASSEGRETQYF.